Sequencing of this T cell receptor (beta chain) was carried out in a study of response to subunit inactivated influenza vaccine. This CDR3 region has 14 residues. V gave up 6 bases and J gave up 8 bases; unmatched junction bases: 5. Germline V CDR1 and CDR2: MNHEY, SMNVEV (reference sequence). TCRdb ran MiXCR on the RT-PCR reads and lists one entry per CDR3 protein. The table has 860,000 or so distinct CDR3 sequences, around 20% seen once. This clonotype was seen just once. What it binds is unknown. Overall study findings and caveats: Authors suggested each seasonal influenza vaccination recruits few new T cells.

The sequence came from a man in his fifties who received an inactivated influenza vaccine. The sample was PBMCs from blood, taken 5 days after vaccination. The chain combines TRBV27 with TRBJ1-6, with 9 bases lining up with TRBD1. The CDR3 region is CASSRTGADSPLHF. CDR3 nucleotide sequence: TGTGCCAGCAGCCGGACAGGGGCTGATTCACCCCTCCACTTT.